This T cell receptor (beta chain) was identified during a study of cytotoxic CD8 clonotypes in ibrutinib-treated CLL. Method: immunoSEQ multiplex PCR; TCRdb's copy keeps in-frame clones and lacks some. The repertoire includes about 150,000 clones, about 76% of them detected once, and around 5% sits in the top ten. The CDR3 totals 12 residues. The V gene's germline CDR1 is LGHNT and CDR2 FRNRAP. V lost 0 bases and J lost 8, with 8 bases in between. The receptor's source is a human donor with chronic lymphocytic leukemia. J is TRBJ2-7 and V is TRBV12-5; a weak D match, TRBD1 (6 bases). The sample consisted of PBMCs, taken after 24 months of ibrutinib treatment. The chain's CDR3 is CASGLVGGQQYF. In DNA, the CDR3 is TGTGCTAGTGGTTTGGTTGGGGGCCAGCAGTACTTC.